This paragraph covers one T cell receptor beta chain sequence. The CDR3 length is 16 residues. The germline V gene encodes CDR1 KGHDR and CDR2 SFDVKD. V lost 3 bases to trimming and J lost 0 bases; unmatched junction nucleotides: 7. The data are from a study of blood T cell repertoires in COVID-19. In the study overall: PBMCs, B-cell-depleted T cells, or T cells were the source of the cDNA or gDNA that made up the material.

Using immunoSEQ multiplex PCR, the repertoire was profiled, and TCRdb retains in-frame clones only, with some absent. The table has 250,000 to 350,000 clones, approximately 91% seen once; the top ten hold around 13%. This clonotype originated in a woman between 55 and 75 years old with acute or convalescent COVID-19. The chain uses TRBV24-1 and TRBJ2-7, with 7 bases aligning to TRBD2. The specimen sequenced was peripheral blood. The CDR3: CATSDGQRGFSYEQYF. CDR3 in DNA: TGTGCCACCAGTGATGGCCAGCGGGGATTCTCCTACGAGCAGTACTTC.